The clone carrying this TCR beta chain has a handful of counts. This CDR3 spans 12 amino acids. In germline, CDR1 is SGHAT, CDR2 FQNNGV. V was clipped by 8 bases and J by 5 bases; unmatched bases: 5. Sequencing was performed with immunoSEQ multiplex PCR; in TCRdb, only in-frame clones are kept and a portion is missing. Of 20,000 to 25,000 clones in the sample, about 65% were seen once. Autoimmune disease history or systemic immunosuppression was exclusionary. This specimen belongs to a study of OX40 agonist ivuxolimab in advanced cancers. Study in general: Dose-escalation patients were diagnosed with hepatocellular carcinoma, melanoma, renal cell cancer or head and neck cancer.

This clonotype was obtained from an adult with an advanced solid tumor such as melanoma, head and neck, liver or kidney cancer. V usage is TRBV11-2 and J usage is TRBJ2-7, with 8 bases fitting TRBD1. The sample consisted of CD4+ or CD8+ T cells sorted from blood, taken in a trial of the OX40 agonist ivuxolimab. CDR3 DNA: TGTGCCAGCGGAGGCAGGGGGCACGAGCAGTACTTC. Its protein is CASGGRGHEQYF.